The clone carrying this T cell receptor beta chain was detected ten times or more. Its target is unknown. The sample comes from a study of HIV-infected children after antiretroviral therapy interruption. Study-level background: EBV and CMV exposure was recorded in most children. Samples from the continuous-treatment group were taken at weeks 0, 48 and 150.

Sample treatment: PENTA 11 planned treatment interruption arm or continuous ART arm. A 3' RACE protocol on RNA, with unique molecular identifiers, produced the TCR library. Each CDR3 protein is one row after TCRdb ran MiXCR on the 3' RACE reads. The profile shows about 89,000 distinct CDR3 sequences, about 7.2% of them singletons. This CDR3 is 11 amino acids long. The V gene's germline CDR1 is DFQATT and CDR2 SNEGSKA (reference sequence). Trimming stripped 6 bases from V and 7 bases from J, with 10 bases between. Findings of the study overall: Naive CD4+ Gini coefficient rose by interruption end, suggesting clonal expansion. The CD45RA+ naive sort may contain some EMRA or stem memory cells.

This TCR was sampled from a pool of human donors with HIV. The gene calls are TRBV20-1 and TRBJ2-1; D is unclear. This specimen consisted of CD45RA+ CD4+ T cells from PBMCs, pooled from several time points, obtained from a donor given antiretroviral therapy, either interrupted or continuous. As for subset: naive CD4+ CD45RA+ CD45RO- T cells. The CDR3 DNA reads TGCAGTGCCCTGACGGAAAATGAGCAGTTCTTC. It yields the protein CSALTENEQFF.